This TCR beta chain was sequenced for a study of PD-L1 blockade in urothelial cancer (TCRdb year 2017). Context from the whole study: Therapy was started in about 2014 for all patients, and atezolizumab 1,200 mg was administered intravenously every 3 weeks. Durable clinical benefit was defined as a progression-free survival longer than 6 months, and TCR features were additionally tested against progression-free survival and overall survival. The study, an exploratory multi-omic analysis, examined somatic, immune and clinical correlates of response to PD-L1 blockade with atezolizumab in urothelial cancer. Blood samples were analyzed 3 weeks after the start of treatment (second dose) and 6 weeks after the start of treatment. Twenty-five of 29 patients were identified as males with urothelial cancer of bladder origin, and a prior smoking history was reported by 18 of 29 patients. Durable clinical benefit was achieved by nine patients and was not achieved by 20 patients. Pretreatment blood TCR-seq was available for about 27 patients, at least one posttreatment blood collection was obtained for about 24 patients, and tumor TCR-seq was available for about 24 patients. Blood samples gave a median of roughly 150,000 T cells and 77,000 or so unique TCRs, with a median clonality of about 0.078. TCR sequencing covered pretreatment tumor samples and matched, serially collected peripheral blood taken before and after atezolizumab treatment. Patients had an ECOG performance status of 0 or 1 and had received between 0 and 3 prior chemotherapy regimens. In the same patients, whole exome sequencing and RNA sequencing of pretreatment tumors were performed in addition to TCR sequencing. The paper as a whole reports these results and caveats: Greater expansion of tumor-associated TCR clones in peripheral blood 3 weeks after the start of treatment was observed in patients with durable benefit (n ≈ 22, p = 0.022). Because the sample size was small (n of about 27) and many of the analyses were exploratory, the results are meant to be hypothesis-generating. A pretreatment peripheral blood TCR clonality below the median was linked to improved progression-free and overall survival.

Sequences LNHDA (CDR1) and SQIVND (CDR2) are obtained from the germline V gene (reference sequence). V is trimmed back by 5 bases and J by 2 bases, and the junction contains 3 bases that no gene match accounts for. The CDR3 has 15 amino acids, counting the end cysteine and phenylalanine. The read is trimmed to its CDR3 DNA, 45 bases read in frame from base 1. Each PCR received spiked-in synthetic TCR analog templates so that absolute template abundance could be estimated from read counts. Using the immunoSEQ assay, TCRbeta CDR3 regions were amplified from genomic DNA with bias-controlled V and J gene primers. Sequencing of rearranged TCRbeta segments was performed at approximately 20X coverage. Turning to the authors' computational methods: Clustering was used to correct sequencing errors, and CDR3s were annotated against IMGT so that V, D and J genes could be assigned. Downstream analyses used only productive TCRbeta rearrangements, leaving out any out-of-frame or stop-codon sequences. To compute clonality, Shannon entropy was normalized by the log of the number of unique productive sequences and then subtracted from one. Clones differing between time points or between blood and tumor were identified by Fisher's exact test with Benjamini-Hochberg correction at adjusted p below 0.01. The clones in this table, taken by TCRdb from immuneACCESS, are in-frame only. Not every clone is retained; where verified, under half of the shortfall comes from an unresolved V gene, and the cause of the rest is unknown. V and J calls and clone size are copied from that table; D and trimming were computed from the DNA. In all, the sample holds roughly 50,000 clones, and roughly 85% of those were seen once. The ten biggest clones cover around 8% of the sample.

A cohort of about 27 patients with locally advanced or metastatic urothelial carcinoma, treated at Memorial Sloan Kettering on a trial protocol, was included. Peripheral blood mononuclear cells were collected pretreatment and during treatment, with between 1 and 8 total time points per patient. The Qiagen DNeasy Blood extraction kit was used to purify genomic DNA from total PBMCs and tumor samples. PBMCs were collected pretreatment and during treatment, and were isolated and stored as previously described. As concerns this clone: Its antigen has not been determined. No clone much larger than this one lies a single base away; base qualities are absent.

Source: PBMCs, taken around atezolizumab (anti-PD-L1) treatment. The sequence was collected from a man aged 55 to 70 with urothelial cancer. The chain was built from TRBV19 and TRBJ2-3; 11 middle bases align to TRBD2. The sequence in DNA is TGTGCCAGTAGTCTACTAGCGGGGGACACAGATACGCAGTATTTT. It translates to CASSLLAGDTDTQYF.